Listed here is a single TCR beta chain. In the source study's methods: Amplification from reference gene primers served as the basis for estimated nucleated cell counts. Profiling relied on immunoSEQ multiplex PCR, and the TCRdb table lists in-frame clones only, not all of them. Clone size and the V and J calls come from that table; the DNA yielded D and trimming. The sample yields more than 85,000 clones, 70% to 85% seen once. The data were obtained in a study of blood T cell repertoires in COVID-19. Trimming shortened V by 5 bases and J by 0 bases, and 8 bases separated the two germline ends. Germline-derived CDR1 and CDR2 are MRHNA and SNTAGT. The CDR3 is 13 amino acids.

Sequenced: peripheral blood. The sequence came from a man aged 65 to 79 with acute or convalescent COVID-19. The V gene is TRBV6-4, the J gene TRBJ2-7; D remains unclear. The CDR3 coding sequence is TGTGCCAGCAGTCCGTCGAGCTCCTACGAGCAGTACTTC. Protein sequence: CASSPSSSYEQYF.